This is a list of T cell receptor beta chains from one sample in a study of blood T cell repertoires in COVID-19. Repertoires were generated with immunoSEQ multiplex PCR, while TCRdb's copy carries only in-frame clones and drops some. This table has 120,000 or so clones, around four fifths appearing once. The sample comprised peripheral blood. All receptors derive from an older woman with acute or convalescent COVID-19. Both conserved end residues are trimmed from each CDR3. Each record gives: V gene, clone size, CDR3 protein. The size field is filled for only some rows; it gives once, few, many or a size class.

V: TRBV7-3
size: .
CDR3: ASSLREQGYEQY

V: TRBV7-8
size: .
CDR3: ASSLPAGRDTEAF

V: TRBV19
size: .
CDR3: ASSVSSGATDTQY

V: TRBV6-5
size: .
CDR3: ASSPRGPRYEQY

V: TRBV19
size: .
CDR3: ASSIGGNYGYT

V: TRBV5-4
size: .
CDR3: ASSSGTDSGANVLT

V: TRBV4-2
size: .
CDR3: ASSQEVAGTDTQY

V: TRBV28
size: .
CDR3: ASRWTGGSQPQH

V: TRBV5-1
size: .
CDR3: ASSLGQLNEQF

V: TRBV15
size: .
CDR3: ATSRVKPGGARIGYT

V: TRBV2
size: .
CDR3: ASSDTRGYGYT

V: TRBV7-6
size: .
CDR3: ASSFVGGGTMGEKLF

V: TRBV29-1
size: once
CDR3: SVTEVGGPQH

V: TRBV13
size: .
CDR3: ASSLVRGYGYT

V: TRBV10-3
size: .
CDR3: AISESAGGVGYGYT

V: TRBV9
size: .
CDR3: ASSVTGTGGNTIY

V: TRBV5-3
size: once
CDR3: ARSFPLGLEGYT

V: TRBV20-1
size: .
CDR3: SARRGGEQY

V: TRBV29-1
size: .
CDR3: SAFKPGQINEKLF

V: TRBV5-5
size: .
CDR3: ASSYRTGYTGELF

V: TRBV14
size: .
CDR3: ASSQNRGYGEKLF

V: TRBV7-2
size: .
CDR3: ASSLGGEYGYT

V: TRBV6-2/TRBV6-3
size: .
CDR3: ASSMTVNQPQH

V: TRBV4-2
size: .
CDR3: ASSQPGTPSRYEQY

V: TRBV7-2
size: .
CDR3: ASSLRTGGSDGYT

V: TRBV6-5
size: once
CDR3: ASSYGADPRGSPLH

V: TRBV6-1
size: .
CDR3: ASSEGGLGYT

V: TRBV7-9
size: .
CDR3: ASSPSPNSGANVLT

V: TRBV4-2
size: .
CDR3: ASSQDVLAGQETQY

V: TRBV4-3
size: once
CDR3: ASSQVPVAAKEKLF

V: TRBV4-1
size: once
CDR3: ASSQALNQPQH

V: TRBV4-3
size: .
CDR3: ASSQDWAGQDSPLH

V: TRBV30
size: .
CDR3: AWRRQGNTGELF

V: TRBV5-1
size: once
CDR3: ASSSSLGTGANTEAF

V: TRBV6-5
size: .
CDR3: ASSRSSGVYNEQF

V: TRBV10-3
size: .
CDR3: AISVRGENTEAF

V: TRBV15
size: .
CDR3: ATSRGGPVISNEQF

V: TRBV19
size: few
CDR3: ASMGQGNQPQH

V: TRBV6-6
size: .
CDR3: ASSYWIAGGDVEQF